This T cell receptor (beta chain) was recorded in a study of blood T cell repertoires in COVID-19. The wider study: Italy, Spain and the United States were the sources of the convalescent and acute COVID-19 samples. The cDNA or gDNA used as material had been derived from T cells, B-cell-depleted T cells, or PBMCs.

Trimming cost V 4 bases and J 1 base, with 14 bases left between them. This CDR3 region has 16 residues. CDR1 and CDR2 (germline): SGHRS, YFSETQ. Original handling: Estimation of nucleated cell counts relied on the amplification of reference gene primers. Sequenced by immunoSEQ multiplex PCR; TCRdb stores in-frame clones only, minus some. The DNA gave D and trimming, while V, J and clone size come from that table. Here the sample spans over 70,000 clones, about 74% being singletons. Seattle enrolled patients during active infection and tracked them longitudinally. Sequencing was performed on peripheral blood. The TCR originated in a man between 65 and 85 years old with COVID-19, enrolled during active disease. The chain employs TRBV5-1 and TRBJ2-2; possible D gene TRBD2, 6 bases. The CDR3, as DNA: TGCGCCAGCAGCACCCGGATGGGGGGGAACACCGGGGAGCTGTTTTTT. This encodes CASSTRMGGNTGELFF.